The T cell receptor (beta chain) described here comes from a study of cytomegalovirus exposure and HLA in healthy donors. The study's findings and limits: The classifier reportedly diagnosed cytomegalovirus status with high specificity and sensitivity. When analyzed later, the rates of TCR association showed variation by HLA locus, with DRB1 the most and HLA-C the fewest. The study found most TCR sequences rare, yet found some public TCRs in many donors.

The PCR employed 60 Vbeta primers together with 13 Jbeta primers. Assay: immunoSEQ multiplex PCR; the TCRdb copy retains only in-frame clones and omits some. This sample has just under 80,000 clones, with around 78% found just once. Worth noting for this clone: The target antigen is unknown.

CDR3 size: 15 residues. The germline CDR1 and CDR2 sequences are WSHSY and SAAADI. V was pared by 0 bases and J by 3 bases, with 9 bases between. V is TRBV10-2 and J is TRBJ2-1; weak D call: TRBD1 (6 bases). Input material: PBMCs. This receptor was obtained from a man aged 40-55 years in good health and CMV-seronegative. In DNA, the CDR3 is TGCGCCAGCAGTGAGTCTGCAGGGGACTACAATGAGCAGTTCTTC. Encoded protein: CASSESAGDYNEQFF.